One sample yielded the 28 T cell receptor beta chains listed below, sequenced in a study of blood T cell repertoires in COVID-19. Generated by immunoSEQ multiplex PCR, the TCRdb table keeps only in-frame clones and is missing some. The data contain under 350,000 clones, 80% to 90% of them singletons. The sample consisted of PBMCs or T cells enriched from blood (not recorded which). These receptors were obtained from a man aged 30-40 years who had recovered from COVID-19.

The CDR3 spells CASSRRSGSDYNEQFF. The CDR3 nucleotides read TGCGCCAGCAGTCGGCGTAGCGGGAGTGACTACAATGAGCAGTTCTTC. The chain recombines TRBV5-1 with TRBJ2-1; TRBD2 matches 9 bases. The CDR3 extends over 16 amino acids. Germline loops: CDR1 SGHRS, CDR2 YFSETQ. V gave up 5 bases and J gave up 3 bases; unmatched junction bases: 9.

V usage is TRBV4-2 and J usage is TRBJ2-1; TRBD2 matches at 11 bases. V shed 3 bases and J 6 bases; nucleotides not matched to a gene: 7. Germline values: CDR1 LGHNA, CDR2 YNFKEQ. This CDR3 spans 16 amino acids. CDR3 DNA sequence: TGTGCCAGCAGCCACGAACTAGCGGGAGATCGCAATGAGCAGTTCTTC. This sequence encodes CASSHELAGDRNEQFF.

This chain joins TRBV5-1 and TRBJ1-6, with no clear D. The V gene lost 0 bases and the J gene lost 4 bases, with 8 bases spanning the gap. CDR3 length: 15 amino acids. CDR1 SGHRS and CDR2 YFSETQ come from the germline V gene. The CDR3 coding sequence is TGCGCCAGCAGCTTGGGTCGGGATTATAATTCACCCCTCCACTTT. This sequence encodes CASSLGRDYNSPLHF.

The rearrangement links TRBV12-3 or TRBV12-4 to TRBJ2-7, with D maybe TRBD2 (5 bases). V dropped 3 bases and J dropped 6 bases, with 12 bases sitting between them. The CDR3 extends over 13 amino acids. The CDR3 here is CASSFGMGPEQYF. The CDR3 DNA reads TGTGCCAGCAGTTTCGGGATGGGCCCCGAGCAGTACTTC.

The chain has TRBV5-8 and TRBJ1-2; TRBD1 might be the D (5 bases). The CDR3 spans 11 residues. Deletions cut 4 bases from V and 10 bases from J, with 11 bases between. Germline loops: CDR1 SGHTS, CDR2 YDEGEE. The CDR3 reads CASSRGLLYTF. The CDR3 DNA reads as TGTGCCAGCAGCCGGGGACTCCTCTACACCTTC.

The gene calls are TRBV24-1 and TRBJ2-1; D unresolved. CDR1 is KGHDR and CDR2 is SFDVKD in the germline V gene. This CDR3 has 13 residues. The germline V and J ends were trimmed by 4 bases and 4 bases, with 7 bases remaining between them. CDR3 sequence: CATSERSYNEQFF. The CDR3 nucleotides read TGTGCCACCAGTGAGCGGTCGTACAATGAGCAGTTCTTC.

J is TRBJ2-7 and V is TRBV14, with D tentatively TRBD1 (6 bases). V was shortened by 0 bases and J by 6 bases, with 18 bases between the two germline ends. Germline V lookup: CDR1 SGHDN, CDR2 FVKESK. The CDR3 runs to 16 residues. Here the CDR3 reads CASSQEGSSMDSEQYF. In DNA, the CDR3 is TGTGCCAGCAGCCAAGAAGGGTCGAGCATGGACAGCGAGCAGTACTTC.

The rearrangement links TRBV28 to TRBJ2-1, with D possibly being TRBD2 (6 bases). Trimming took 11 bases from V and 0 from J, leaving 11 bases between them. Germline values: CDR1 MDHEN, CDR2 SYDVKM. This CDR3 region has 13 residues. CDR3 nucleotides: TGTGCCGGGGGGAGCTACTCCTACAATGAGCAGTTCTTC. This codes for CAGGSYSYNEQFF.

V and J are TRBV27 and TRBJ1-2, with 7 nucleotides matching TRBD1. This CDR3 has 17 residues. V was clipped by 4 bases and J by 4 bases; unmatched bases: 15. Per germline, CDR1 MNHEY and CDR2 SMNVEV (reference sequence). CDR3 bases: TGTGCCAGCAGTTCCCCACTCCAGGGACAGCCAATCTATGGCTACACCTTC. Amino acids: CASSSPLQGQPIYGYTF.

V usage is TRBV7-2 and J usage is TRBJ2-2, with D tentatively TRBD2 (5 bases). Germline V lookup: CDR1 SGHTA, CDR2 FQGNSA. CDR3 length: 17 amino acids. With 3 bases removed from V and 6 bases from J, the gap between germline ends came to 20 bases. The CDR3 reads CASSFLIGEPRAGELFF. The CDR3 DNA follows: TGTGCCAGCAGCTTTTTGATCGGGGAACCGCGCGCCGGGGAGCTGTTTTTT.

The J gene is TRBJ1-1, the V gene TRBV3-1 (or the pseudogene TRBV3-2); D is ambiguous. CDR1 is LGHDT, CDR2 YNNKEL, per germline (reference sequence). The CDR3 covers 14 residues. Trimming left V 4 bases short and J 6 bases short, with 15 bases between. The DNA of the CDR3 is TGTGCCAGCAGCCGGGAGGGTTGGGCAGCTGAAGCTTTCTTT. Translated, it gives CASSREGWAAEAFF.

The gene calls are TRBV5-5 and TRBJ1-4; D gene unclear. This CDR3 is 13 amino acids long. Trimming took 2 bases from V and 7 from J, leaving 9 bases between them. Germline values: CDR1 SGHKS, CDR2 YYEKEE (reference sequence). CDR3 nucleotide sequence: TGTGCCAGCAGCTTATTTCCCGGTGAAAAACTGTTTTTT. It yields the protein CASSLFPGEKLFF.

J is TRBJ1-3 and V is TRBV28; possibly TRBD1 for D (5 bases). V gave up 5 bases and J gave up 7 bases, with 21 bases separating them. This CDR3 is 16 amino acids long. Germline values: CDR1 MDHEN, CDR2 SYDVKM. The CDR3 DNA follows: TGTGCCAGCAGTCCGCCGGGGGGTCACCATGGGAACACCATATATTTT. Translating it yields CASSPPGGHHGNTIYF.

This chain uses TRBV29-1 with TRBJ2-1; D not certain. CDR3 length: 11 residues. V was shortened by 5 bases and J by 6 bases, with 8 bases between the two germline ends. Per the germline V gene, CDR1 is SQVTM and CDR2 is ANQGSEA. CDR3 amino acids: CSVTHFNEQFF. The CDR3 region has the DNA TGCAGCGTTACCCACTTCAATGAGCAGTTCTTC.

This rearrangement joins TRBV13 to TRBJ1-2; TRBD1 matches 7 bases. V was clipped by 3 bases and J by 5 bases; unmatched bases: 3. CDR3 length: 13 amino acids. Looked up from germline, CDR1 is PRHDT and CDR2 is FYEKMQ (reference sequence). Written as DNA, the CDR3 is TGTGCCAGCAGCTTTACAGGGGAGTATGGCTACACCTTC. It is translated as CASSFTGEYGYTF.

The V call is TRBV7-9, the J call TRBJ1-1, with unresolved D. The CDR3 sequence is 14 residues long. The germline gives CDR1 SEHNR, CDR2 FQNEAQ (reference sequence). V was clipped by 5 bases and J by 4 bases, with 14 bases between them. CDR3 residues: CASSPLTRSTEAFF. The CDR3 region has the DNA TGTGCCAGCAGCCCGCTGACAAGGTCCACTGAAGCTTTCTTT.

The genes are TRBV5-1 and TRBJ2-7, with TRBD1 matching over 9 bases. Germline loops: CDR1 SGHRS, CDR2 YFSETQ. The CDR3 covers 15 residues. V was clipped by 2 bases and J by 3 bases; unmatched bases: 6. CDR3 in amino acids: CASSLRTGALYEQYF. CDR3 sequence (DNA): TGCGCCAGCAGCTTACGGACAGGGGCCCTCTACGAGCAGTACTTC.

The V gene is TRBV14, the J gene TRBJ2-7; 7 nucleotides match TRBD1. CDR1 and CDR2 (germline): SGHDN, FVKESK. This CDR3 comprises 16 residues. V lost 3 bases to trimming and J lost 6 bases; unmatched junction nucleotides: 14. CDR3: CASSQIKGRGTGEQYF. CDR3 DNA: TGTGCCAGCAGCCAGATCAAGGGCAGGGGGACCGGCGAGCAGTACTTC.

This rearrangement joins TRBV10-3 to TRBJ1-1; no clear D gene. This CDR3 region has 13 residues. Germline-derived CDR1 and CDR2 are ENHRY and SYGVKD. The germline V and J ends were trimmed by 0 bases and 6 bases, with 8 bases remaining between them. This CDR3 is CAISESDWAEAFF. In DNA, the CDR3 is TGTGCCATCAGTGAGTCAGACTGGGCTGAAGCTTTCTTT.

The CDR3 DNA reads TGCGCCAGCAGCTTGGCCGGGGGGGCTTGGCAGCCCCAGCATTTT. This sequence encodes CASSLAGGAWQPQHF. The chain uses TRBV5-1 and TRBJ1-5, with TRBD1 as a possible D gene (6 bases). The CDR3 covers 15 residues. The V gene's germline CDR1 is SGHRS and CDR2 YFSETQ. V was cut by 0 bases and J by 7 bases, with 14 bases left in between.

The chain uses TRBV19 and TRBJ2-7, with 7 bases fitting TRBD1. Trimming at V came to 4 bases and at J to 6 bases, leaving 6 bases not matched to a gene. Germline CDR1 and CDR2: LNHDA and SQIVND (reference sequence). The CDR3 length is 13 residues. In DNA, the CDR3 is TGTGCCAGTAGTACAAGGGGGCTAGGCGAGCAGTACTTC. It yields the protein CASSTRGLGEQYF.

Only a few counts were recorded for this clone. The DNA of the CDR3 is TGCGCCAGCAGTCTTAAGGCTAGCGGGAGTCACAATGAGCAGTTCTTC. Translating gives CASSLKASGSHNEQFF. The rearrangement uses TRBV4-1 and TRBJ2-1, with 10 positions matching TRBD2. Germline CDR1 MGHRA, CDR2 YSYEKL. This CDR3 is 16 amino acids long. V was clipped by 6 bases and J by 5 bases; unmatched bases: 10.

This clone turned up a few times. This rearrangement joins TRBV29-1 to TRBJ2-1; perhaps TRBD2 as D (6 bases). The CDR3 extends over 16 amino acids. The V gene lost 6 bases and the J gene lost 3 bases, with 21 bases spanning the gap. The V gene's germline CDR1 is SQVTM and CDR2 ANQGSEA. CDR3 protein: CSVPLEGWGDYNEQFF. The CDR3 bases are TGCAGCGTGCCTCTCGAGGGTTGGGGGGACTACAATGAGCAGTTCTTC.

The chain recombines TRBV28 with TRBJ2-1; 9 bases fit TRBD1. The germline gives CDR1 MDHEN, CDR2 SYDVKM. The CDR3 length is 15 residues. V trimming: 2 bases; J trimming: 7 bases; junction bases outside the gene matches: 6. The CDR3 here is CASSLARQGGNEQFF. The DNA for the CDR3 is TGTGCCAGCAGTTTAGCTCGACAGGGGGGGAATGAGCAGTTCTTC. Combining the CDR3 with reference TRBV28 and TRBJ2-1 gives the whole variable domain DVKVTQSSRYLVKRTGEKVFLECVQDMDHENMFWYRQDPGLGLRLIYFSYDVKMKEKGDIPEGYSVSREKKERFSLILESASTNQTSMYLCASSLARQGGNEQFFGPGTRLTVL.

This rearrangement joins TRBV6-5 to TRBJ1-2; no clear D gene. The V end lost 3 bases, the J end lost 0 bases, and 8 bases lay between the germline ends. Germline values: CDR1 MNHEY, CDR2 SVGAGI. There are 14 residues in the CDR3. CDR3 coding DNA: TGTGCCAGCAGTTATTTGGCCGCTAACTATGGCTACACCTTC. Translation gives CASSYLAANYGYTF.

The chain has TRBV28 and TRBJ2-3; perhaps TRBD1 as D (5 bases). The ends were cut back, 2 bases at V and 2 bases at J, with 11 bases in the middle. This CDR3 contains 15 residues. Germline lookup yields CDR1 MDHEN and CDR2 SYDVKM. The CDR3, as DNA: TGTGCCAGCAGTTTAAGCACAGGAGCCACAGATACGCAGTATTTT. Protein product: CASSLSTGATDTQYF. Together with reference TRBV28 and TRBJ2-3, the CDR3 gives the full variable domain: DVKVTQSSRYLVKRTGEKVFLECVQDMDHENMFWYRQDPGLGLRLIYFSYDVKMKEKGDIPEGYSVSREKKERFSLILESASTNQTSMYLCASSLSTGATDTQYFGPGTRLTVL.

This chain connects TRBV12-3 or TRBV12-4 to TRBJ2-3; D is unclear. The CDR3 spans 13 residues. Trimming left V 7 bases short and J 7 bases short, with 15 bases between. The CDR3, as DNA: TGTGCCAGCACCCGAGGTCCTTCACATACGCAGTATTTT. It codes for CASTRGPSHTQYF.

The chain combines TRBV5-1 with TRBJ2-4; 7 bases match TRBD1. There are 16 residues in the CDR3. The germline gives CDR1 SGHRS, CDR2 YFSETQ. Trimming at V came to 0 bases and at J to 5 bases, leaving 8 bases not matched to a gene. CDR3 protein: CASSLARSQGENIQYF. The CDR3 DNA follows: TGCGCCAGCAGCTTGGCGCGAAGCCAGGGGGAAAACATTCAGTACTTC.